The text below deals with one TCR beta chain. This sample was taken from a study of technical replicates of blood from several donors. Sequencing used immunoSEQ multiplex PCR; TCRdb keeps in-frame clones, though not all of them. The data contain tens of thousands of clones, 91% of them seen just once; the ten biggest clones take up 0.37%. The germline CDR1 and CDR2 sequences are SGHVS and FQNEAQ. The CDR3 is made up of 15 amino acids. The junction had 7 bases not matched to a gene; V was cut back by 1 base and J by 5 bases. The chain recombines TRBV7-8 with TRBJ1-2; 7 bases are a match to TRBD1. The sample consisted of T cells isolated from PBMCs. The clonotype was recovered from a human donor in good health. Some clones in this sample may be carry-over from other donors' samples. The CDR3 DNA reads as TGTGCCAGCAGCTTAGGCACAGGGGTTTGGTATGGCTACACCTTC. Translation gives CASSLGTGVWYGYTF.